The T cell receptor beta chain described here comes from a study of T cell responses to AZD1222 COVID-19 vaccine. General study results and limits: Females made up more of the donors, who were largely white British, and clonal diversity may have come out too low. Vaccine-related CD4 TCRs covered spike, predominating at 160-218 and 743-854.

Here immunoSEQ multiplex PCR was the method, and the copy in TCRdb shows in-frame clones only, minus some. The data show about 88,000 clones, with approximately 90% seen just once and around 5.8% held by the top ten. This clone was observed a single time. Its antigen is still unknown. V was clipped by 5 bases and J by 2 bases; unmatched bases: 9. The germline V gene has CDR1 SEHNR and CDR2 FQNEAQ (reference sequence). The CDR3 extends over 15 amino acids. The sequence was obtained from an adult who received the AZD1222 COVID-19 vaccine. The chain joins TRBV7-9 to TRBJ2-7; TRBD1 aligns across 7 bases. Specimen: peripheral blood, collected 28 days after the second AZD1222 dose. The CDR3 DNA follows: TGTGCCAGCAGCCGCCCCCGGACAGGAGCCTACGAGCAGTACTTC. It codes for CASSRPRTGAYEQYF.